This T cell receptor (beta chain) was sequenced for a study of CD8 T cells in Susac syndrome. RNA totalling about 0.5 to 1 ug underwent reverse transcription with random hexamers. MiXCR, applied by TCRdb to the immunoSEQ multiplex PCR reads, yields one record per CDR3 protein. The table has some 150,000 distinct CDR3 sequences, roughly 94% seen once; the top ten hold more than 0.065%. This CDR3 is built from 18 residues. From germline, CDR1 is ENHRY and CDR2 SYGVKD. Trimming cost V 0 bases and J 0 bases, with 12 bases left between them. Sequenced sample: CD4+ T cells from PBMCs. This sequence originates from a human donor in good health. The gene calls are TRBV10-3 and TRBJ2-6; D is perhaps TRBD1 or TRBD2 (6 bases each). CDR3: CAISESGGGPSGANVLTF. CDR3 bases: TGTGCCATCAGTGAGTCAGGAGGGGGACCCTCTGGGGCCAACGTCCTGACTTTC.